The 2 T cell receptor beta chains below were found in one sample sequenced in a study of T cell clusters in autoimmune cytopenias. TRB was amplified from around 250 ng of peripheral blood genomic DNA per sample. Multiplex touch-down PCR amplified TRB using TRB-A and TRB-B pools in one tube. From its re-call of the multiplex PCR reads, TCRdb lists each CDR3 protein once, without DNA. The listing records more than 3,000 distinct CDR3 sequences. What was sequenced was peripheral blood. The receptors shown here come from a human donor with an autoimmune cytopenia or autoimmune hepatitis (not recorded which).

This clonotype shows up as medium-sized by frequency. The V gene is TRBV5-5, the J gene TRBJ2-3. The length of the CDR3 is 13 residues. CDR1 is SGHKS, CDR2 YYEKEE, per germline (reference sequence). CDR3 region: CASSPGNTDTQYF.

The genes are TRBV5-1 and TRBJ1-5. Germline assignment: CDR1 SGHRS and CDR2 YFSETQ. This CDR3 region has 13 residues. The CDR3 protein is CASSFDRNQPQHF. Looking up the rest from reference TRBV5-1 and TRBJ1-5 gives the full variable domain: KAGVTQTPRYLIKTRGQQVTLSCSPISGHRSVSWYQQTPGQGLQFLFEYFSETQRNKGNFPGRFSGRQFSNSRSEMNVSTLELGDSALYLCASSFDRNQPQHFGDGTRLSIL.